This TCR beta chain comes out of a study of blood T cell repertoires in COVID-19. About the study: Whether acute or convalescent, the COVID-19 samples came from the United States, Italy and Spain. Sources were T cells, B-cell-depleted T cells, or PBMCs; the material itself was cDNA or gDNA.

As handled by the study authors: How many nucleated cells were present was estimated from reference gene primer amplification. Method: immunoSEQ multiplex PCR; TCRdb's copy keeps in-frame clones and lacks some. D and trimming come from the DNA, and the V and J calls and clone size come from that table. In the table there are around 250,000 clones, nearly 85% of which are singletons. The sample taken for sequencing was peripheral blood. The receptor's source is a human donor in a cohort sampled during active COVID-19.

The CDR3 bases are TGTGCCATCAGTGAGAAGGGGTTTACTCAGCCCCAGCATTTT. Protein sequence: CAISEKGFTQPQHF. The rearrangement links TRBV10-3 to TRBJ1-5, with D possibly being TRBD1 (5 bases). The CDR3 runs 14 residues. In germline, CDR1 is ENHRY, CDR2 SYGVKD. V gave up 2 bases and J gave up 6 bases, with 11 bases separating them.